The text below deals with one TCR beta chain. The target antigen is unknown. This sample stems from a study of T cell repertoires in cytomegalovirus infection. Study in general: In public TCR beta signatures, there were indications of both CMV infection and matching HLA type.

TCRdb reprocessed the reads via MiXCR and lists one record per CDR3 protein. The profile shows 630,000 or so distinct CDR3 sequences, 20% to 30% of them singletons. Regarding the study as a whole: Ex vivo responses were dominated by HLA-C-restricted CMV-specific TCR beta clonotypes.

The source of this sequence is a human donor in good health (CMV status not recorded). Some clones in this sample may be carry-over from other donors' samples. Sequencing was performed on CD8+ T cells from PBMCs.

In DNA form, the CDR3 reads TGTGCCAGCAGCTTAGCTGGCAGGGAGCGCACCTTC. Protein product: CASSLAGRERTF. The chain couples TRBV7-9 to TRBJ1-2; the D gene is possibly TRBD1 (5 bases). V was shortened by 0 bases and J by 13 bases, with 12 bases between the two germline ends. Germline lookup yields CDR1 SEHNR and CDR2 FQNEAQ (reference sequence). The CDR3 has 12 amino acids.